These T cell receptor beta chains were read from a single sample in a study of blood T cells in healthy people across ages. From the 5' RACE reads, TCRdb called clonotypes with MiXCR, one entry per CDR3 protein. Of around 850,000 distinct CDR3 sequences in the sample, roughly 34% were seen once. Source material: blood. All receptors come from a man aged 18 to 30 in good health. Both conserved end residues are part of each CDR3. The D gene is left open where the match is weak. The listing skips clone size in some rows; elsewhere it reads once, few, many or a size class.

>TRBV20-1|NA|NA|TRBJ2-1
CSAVADSYNEQFF
TGCAGTGCCGTAGCGGACTCCTACAATGAGCAGTTCTTC
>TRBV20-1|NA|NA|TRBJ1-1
CSAPQENGYTEAFF
TGCAGTGCGCCACAAGAAAATGGGTACACTGAAGCTTTCTTT
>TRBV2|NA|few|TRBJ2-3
CASRSPAGGGPVDTQYF
TGTGCCAGCAGATCCCCAGCTGGGGGGGGGCCTGTAGATACGCAGTATTTT
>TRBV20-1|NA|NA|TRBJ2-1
CSAGGDVEVFEQFF
TGCAGTGCGGGCGGAGATGTGGAGGTATTTGAGCAGTTCTTC
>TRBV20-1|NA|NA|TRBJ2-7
CSAYDRSGDYYEQYF
TGCAGTGCATATGACAGGTCAGGAGACTACTACGAGCAGTACTTC
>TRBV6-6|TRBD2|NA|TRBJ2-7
CASSSGLAMGYEQYF
TGTGCCAGCAGTTCAGGACTAGCTATGGGCTACGAGCAGTACTTC
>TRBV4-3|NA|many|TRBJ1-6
CASSQDRGRYNSPLHF
TGCGCCAGCAGCCAAGATCGGGGCAGGTATAATTCACCCCTCCACTTT
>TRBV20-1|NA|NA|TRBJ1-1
CSASRGHRNTEAFF
TGCAGTGCTAGTCGCGGACACAGGAACACTGAAGCTTTCTTT
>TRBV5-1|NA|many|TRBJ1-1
CASSLGRGDTEAFF
TGCGCCAGCAGCCTCGGTCGGGGAGACACTGAAGCTTTCTTT
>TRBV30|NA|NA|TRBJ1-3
CAWSGGGSSGNTIYF
TGTGCCTGGAGCGGAGGGGGGAGCTCTGGAAACACCATATATTTT
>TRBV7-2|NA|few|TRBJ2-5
CASSFRQETQYF
TGTGCCAGCAGCTTCCGGCAAGAGACCCAGTACTTC
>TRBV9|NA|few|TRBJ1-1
CASSQGWEKRGTEAFF
TGTGCCAGCAGCCAAGGTTGGGAAAAAAGGGGCACTGAAGCTTTCTTT
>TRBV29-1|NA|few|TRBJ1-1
CSGLTGGNTEAFF
TGCAGCGGACTGACAGGCGGGAACACTGAAGCTTTCTTT
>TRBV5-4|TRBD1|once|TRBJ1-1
CASSPPGQGATEAFF
TGTGCCAGCAGCCCCCCGGGACAGGGGGCAACTGAAGCTTTCTTT
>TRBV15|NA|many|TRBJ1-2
CATSRDLKTGRRFGYTF
TGTGCCACCAGCAGAGATCTAAAGACAGGTCGCAGATTCGGCTACACCTTC
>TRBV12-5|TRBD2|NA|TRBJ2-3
CASGSTSGPTDTQYF
TGTGCTAGTGGTTCCACTAGCGGGCCTACAGATACGCAGTATTTT